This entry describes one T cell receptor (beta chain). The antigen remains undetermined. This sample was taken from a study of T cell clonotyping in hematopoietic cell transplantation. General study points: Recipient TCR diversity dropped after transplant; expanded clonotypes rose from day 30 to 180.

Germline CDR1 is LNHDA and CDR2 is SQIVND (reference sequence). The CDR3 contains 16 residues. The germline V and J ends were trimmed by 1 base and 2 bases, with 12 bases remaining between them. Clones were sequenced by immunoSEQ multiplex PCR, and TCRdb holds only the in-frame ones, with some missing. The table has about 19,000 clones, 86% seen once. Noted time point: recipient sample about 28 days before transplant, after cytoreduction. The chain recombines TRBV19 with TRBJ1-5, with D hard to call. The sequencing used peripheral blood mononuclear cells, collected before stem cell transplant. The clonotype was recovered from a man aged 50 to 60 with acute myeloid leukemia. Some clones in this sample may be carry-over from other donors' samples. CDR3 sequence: CASSIGLGHRNQPQHF. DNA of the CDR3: TGTGCCAGTAGTATAGGGCTCGGGCATCGCAATCAGCCCCAGCATTTT.